This TCR beta chain was retrieved from a study of T cell responses to AZD1222 COVID-19 vaccine. Second-dose schedules of about 4 or about 12 weeks were combined. CDR1 is SGDLS and CDR2 is YYNGEE in the germline V gene. With 0 bases removed from V and 5 bases from J, the gap between germline ends came to 24 bases. This CDR3 comprises 18 residues. Using immunoSEQ multiplex PCR, the repertoire was profiled, and TCRdb retains in-frame clones only, with some absent. The sample consists of tens of thousands of clones, 88% of them appearing once. The starting material was peripheral blood, obtained 28 days after the second AZD1222 dose. The chain combines TRBV9 with TRBJ2-7, with TRBD2 as a possible D gene (5 bases). This TCR came from an adult who received the AZD1222 COVID-19 vaccine. The CDR3 loop reads CASSVGLGGRKGTDEQYF. DNA of the CDR3: TGTGCCAGCAGCGTAGGTCTAGGAGGCAGGAAAGGTACCGACGAGCAGTACTTC.